The TCR beta chain described here comes from a study of cytomegalovirus exposure and HLA in healthy donors (TCRdb year 2017). Background for the entire study: According to an earlier analysis of 587 of the donors, 150 million to 200 million T cells yielded over 100 million unique TCR beta sequences and 276 Gb of sequence data. Of the 398 genotyped donors, 81% were placed in the genetic ancestry cluster associated with self-reported Caucasian donors. A separate validation cohort of 100 to 150 different subjects was used in addition to the 666-subject first cohort. To predict cytomegalovirus infection status, the study brought together high-throughput TCR immunosequencing, statistical association of individual TCRs with disease status, and machine learning. Because of strong linkage in the cohort, 5 or 6 DR-DQ haplotypes were treated as single units for association and clustering. To decide whether each TCR beta V gene segment behaved as functional or pseudogenic, an earlier analysis of some 580 of the donors relied on high-throughput TCR beta sequencing. The study was designed to test whether signatures of past pathogen exposure could be identified by cataloging public T cell receptors. A later analysis re-examined previously published TCR beta repertoires from more than 550 donors and added high-resolution HLA genotyping to investigate patterns of TCR occurrence. In a later genetic analysis, genome-wide SNP genotypes for about 55% of the 666 donors were used, and that subset was treated as a discovery cohort. An early release that covered about 600 HLA-typed donors contained around 300 gigabases of sequencing data and approximately 85 million unique TCR sequences. Rather than using new phenotypic data, the later analysis identified candidate immune exposures from TCR beta sequences and from how often those sequences occurred across donors. Donor age, sex, ethnicity and CMV serostatus were compiled alongside the repertoire data. The study profiled the T cell repertoires of hundreds of subjects by immunosequencing and related them to cytomegalovirus serostatus. Typing coverage varied by locus: about 620-630 donors for A, B, C, DRB1 and DQB1; 522 for DQA1; nearly 610 for DPA1; about 450 for DPB1. All discovery cohort repertoires had been generated on a single sequencing platform. Across 300 to 500 genotyped donors of the cohort, an average of roughly 200,000 unique TCR beta nucleotide sequences per donor were sequenced, and roughly 20% of those sequences were non-productive. HLA typing covered class I and class II loci at four-digit resolution.

Libraries came from the immunoSEQ multiplex PCR assay. For the multiplex PCR, a mixture combining 60 forward primers for TCR Vbeta segments and 13 reverse primers for TCR Jbeta segments was used. A multiplex PCR assay on genomic DNA amplified the CDR3 region of rearranged TCR beta genes. The Illumina HiSeq System was used to sequence the amplified TCR beta libraries as 87-base-pair reads. The source study handled its data this way. Across the roughly 640 repertoires, a later analysis counted 80 million or so unique TCR beta chains, roughly 11 million of which were shared by at least two donors. Raw reads were error-corrected and collapsed into unique sequences by a nearest-neighbor algorithm in which closely related sequences were merged to remove PCR and sequencing errors. Alignment of CDR3 sequences to IMGT reference sequences was used to assign V, D and J gene segments. For a sequence to be retained, at least a six-nucleotide match to both a V gene segment and a J gene segment was required. Rearrangements were called productive when the CDR3 lacked stop codons and stayed in frame with V and J; all others were non-productive. CDR3 was defined according to IMGT convention as the region running from the second conserved V-encoded cysteine to the conserved J-encoded phenylalanine. The earlier analysis of about 530 of the donors excluded any sequence lacking an unambiguous match to a single V gene segment. In an earlier analysis of around 600 of the donors, V segments were called functional above 56.7% productive rearrangements and were called segregating when the between-donor standard deviation exceeded 5%. To diagnose cytomegalovirus status from the catalog of TCR beta chain sequences, a statistical classification framework was built. A later analysis assigned V and J genes by comparing TCR nucleotide sequences with IMGT/GENE-DB human TR gene sequences. In a later analysis, CDR3 sequences and most-parsimonious VDJ recombination scenarios were assigned using the TCRdist pipeline. A later analysis defined each TCR beta chain by its CDR3 amino acid sequence plus V-gene family, and excluded reads lacking a unique V-gene family. In a later analysis, approximately 640 highly shared, low-generation-probability nucleotide sequences were removed to address suspected cross-contamination and a sequencing artifact. For each public chain, a later analysis derived a clonal expansion index from normalized ranks of inferred template counts within each repertoire. In a later analysis, generation probabilities were computed using a VDJ recombination model fitted to out-of-frame rearrangements, and the results were checked against IGoR. In a later analysis, hypergeometric tests were used to score TCR-TCR, TCR-HLA and TCR-CMV co-occurrence, with a repertoire-size bias correction applied to TCR pairs. A later analysis estimated false discovery rates by permuting HLA or CMV assignments 20 times. In a later analysis, co-occurring TCRs were grouped using DBSCAN, with TCRdist sequence similarity added in when clustering inside HLA-allele-positive subsets. Repertoires with fewer than 30,000 or more than 120,000 public chains, plus five repertoires with anomalous nucleotide sharing, were excluded from co-occurrence clustering. This is the immuneACCESS table as TCRdb keeps it, with only in-frame sequences that have V and J called. A part of the clones is gone; compared with another copy, unresolved V genes explain less than half, and the rest is unexplained. D and trimming were read from the DNA, whereas the V and J calls and clone size are those reported in that table. The sample data list 65,000 to 95,000 clones, and roughly 85% of these were observed just once. 2% to 3% of the sample is taken by the ten largest.

A word on this clone: This clone's antigen is unknown. Nothing much larger sits one base from this clone, and base qualities are not available.

At the junction V is shortened by 3 bases and J by 2 bases, with 8 bases in between. The CDR3 holds 13 amino acids from the cysteine to the phenylalanine. The CDR3 DNA has 39 bases and is translated from base 1. According to the germline V gene, CDR1 reads SGHTA and CDR2 reads FQGNSA. The study at large found these results: Most TCR sequences were seen in very few donors, while some public TCRs were found in many individuals. A further reported finding was that TCR beta sequences accurately predicted the HLA-A and HLA-B alleles for most subjects in the first cohort. Some IMGT-functional V segments, including TRBV6-2 and TRBV6-3, could not be told apart with the 87-base-pair reads, so those segments were excluded. This cohort had only TCR beta chains sequenced, and the lack of alpha or paired-chain data limited which features could be detected. Roughly uniform sequencing depth across donors was assumed in presence/absence analyses, although this assumption may not hold. According to a later genetic analysis, donors in an Asian-associated ancestry cluster had fewer N-insertions in productive TCRs than the roughly 670-donor mean. In an earlier analysis of approximately 590 of the donors, most TCR beta V segments appeared in productive rearrangements about 90% or about 30% of the time, broadly matching IMGT annotations. Linkage disequilibrium might explain the correlated functional status among segregating V segments, but an unknown experimental factor could not be excluded. According to the authors, the approach could potentially be generalized to other disease states and immunological phenotypes. A cluster of highly shared sequence variants was judged likely to be a technical artifact of the sequencing pipeline. According to a later analysis, TCR association rates differed among HLA loci, with DRB1 alleles showing the most associated TCRs and HLA-C alleles showing the fewest. Because some donors lacked HLA typing at each locus, the association tests relied only on the typed subset. In the study, about 150 TCR beta chains were listed as associated with cytomegalovirus. Seventeen rarely observed V segments, including chromosome 9 orphons, were excluded from the earlier analysis of just under 600 of the donors because counts were too low. Strong co-occurrence of HLA alleles, especially DR and DQ, made assigning TCR associations to individual alleles difficult. The classifier was reported to diagnose cytomegalovirus status with high specificity and sensitivity in both the original cohort and the validation cohort. Immune exposure information for the cohort was limited to CMV serostatus. A later genetic analysis associated a missense DCLRE1C variant with V-gene and J-gene trimming of TCR beta chains, and an independent cohort replicated the association. According to a later analysis, parvovirus B19, influenza, CMV and Epstein-Barr virus appeared linked to several top co-occurrence clusters. A later analysis found that HLA-associated TCR beta chains were more clonally expanded and had lower generation probabilities than equally common non-associated chains. Specific HLA alleles were associated with around 18,000 TCR beta sequences at a false discovery rate of 0.05 in a later analysis. A few of the identified cytomegalovirus-associated TCR beta chains were confirmed in vitro to be specific for cytomegalovirus antigens. In a later analysis, most CMV-associated TCR beta chains were found to appear HLA-restricted, with HLA associations seemingly driven largely by CMV exposure.

In total, 600 or so healthy bone marrow donors made up the cohort. At the time of sampling, every cohort member was nominally healthy, though immune exposures that went unrecorded were likely present. The donor was CMV seronegative and was included in the group of several hundred seronegative cohort members. Each donor provided a peripheral blood sample, and peripheral blood mononuclear cells were used for TCR beta sequencing. The Qiagen DNeasy Blood Extraction Kit was used to extract genomic DNA from the blood cell samples. This receptor was obtained from a man aged 25-40 years in good health and CMV-seronegative. The sequenced sample consisted of PBMCs. The V and J segments used are TRBV7-2 and TRBJ2-7, with the D gene call left open. The bases read TGTGCCAGCAGCTTTAAGGAGACCTACGAGCAGTACTTC. The encoded protein is CASSFKETYEQYF.